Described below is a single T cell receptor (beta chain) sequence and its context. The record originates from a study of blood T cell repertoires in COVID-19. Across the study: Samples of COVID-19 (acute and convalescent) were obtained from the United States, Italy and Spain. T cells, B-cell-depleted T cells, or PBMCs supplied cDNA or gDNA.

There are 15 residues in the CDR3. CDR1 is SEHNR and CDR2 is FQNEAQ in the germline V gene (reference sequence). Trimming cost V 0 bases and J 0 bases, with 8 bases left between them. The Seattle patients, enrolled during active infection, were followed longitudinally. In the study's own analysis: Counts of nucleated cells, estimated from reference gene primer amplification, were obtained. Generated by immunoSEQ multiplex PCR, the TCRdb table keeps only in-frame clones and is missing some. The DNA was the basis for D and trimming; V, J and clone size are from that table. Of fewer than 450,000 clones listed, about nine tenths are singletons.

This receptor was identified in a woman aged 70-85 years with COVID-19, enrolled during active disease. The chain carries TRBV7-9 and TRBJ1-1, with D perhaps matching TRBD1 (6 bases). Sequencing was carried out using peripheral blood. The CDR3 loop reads CASSLATGLNTEAFF. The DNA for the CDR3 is TGTGCCAGCAGCTTAGCGACAGGCTTGAACACTGAAGCTTTCTTT.